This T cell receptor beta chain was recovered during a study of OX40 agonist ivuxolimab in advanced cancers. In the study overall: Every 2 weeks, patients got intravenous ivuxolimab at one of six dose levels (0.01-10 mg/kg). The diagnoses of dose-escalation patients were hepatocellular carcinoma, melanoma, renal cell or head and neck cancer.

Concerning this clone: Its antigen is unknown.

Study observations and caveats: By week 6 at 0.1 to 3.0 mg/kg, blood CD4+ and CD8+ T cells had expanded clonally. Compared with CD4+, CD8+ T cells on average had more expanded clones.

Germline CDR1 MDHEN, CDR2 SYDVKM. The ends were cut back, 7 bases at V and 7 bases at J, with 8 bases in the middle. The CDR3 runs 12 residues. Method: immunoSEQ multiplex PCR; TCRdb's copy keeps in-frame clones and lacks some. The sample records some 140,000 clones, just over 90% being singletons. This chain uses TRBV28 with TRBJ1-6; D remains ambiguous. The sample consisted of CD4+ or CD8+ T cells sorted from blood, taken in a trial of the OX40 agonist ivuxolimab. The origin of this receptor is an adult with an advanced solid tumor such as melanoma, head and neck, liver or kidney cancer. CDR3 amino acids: CASNVGNSPLHF. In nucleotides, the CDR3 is TGTGCCAGCAACGTTGGCAATTCACCCCTCCACTTT.